These 12 T cell receptor beta chains came from one sample sequenced in a study of T cell repertoires in cytomegalovirus infection (dated by TCRdb to the late 2010s). Sequencing used an Illumina HiSeq 1500. TCRdb passed the public sequencing reads through fastp at Q25 and MiXCR, retaining productive beta sequences. All rows with the same CDR3 protein become a single entry with the most common DNA and genes. The sample data list some 450,000 distinct CDR3 sequences, and 30% to 40% of these were observed just once. The ten biggest clones cover approximately 15% of the sample. The sequencing sample was made of PBMCs. The receptors here all came from a human donor in good health (CMV status not recorded). Some clones in this sample may be carry-over from other donors' samples.

This clonotype was seen a handful of times. The chain has TRBV28 and TRBJ2-7, with 9 bases lining up with TRBD1. The CDR3 is 16 amino acids. With V trimmed by 6 bases and J by 1 base, 10 bases remained unmatched. Looked up from germline, CDR1 is MDHEN and CDR2 is SYDVKM. CDR3 nucleotide sequence: TGTGCCAGCAGCCCATCGAACAGGGGGCTTTCCTACGAGCAGTACTTC. This gives the protein CASSPSNRGLSYEQYF.

This clonotype was counted only a few times. The V gene is TRBV7-8, the J gene TRBJ2-1; TRBD2 aligns across 7 bases. V gave up 2 bases and J gave up 5 bases; unmatched junction bases: 9. Per the germline V gene, CDR1 is SGHVS and CDR2 is FQNEAQ. CDR3 length: 16 amino acids. The CDR3 DNA reads as TGTGCCAGCAGCTTAAGACTGGGGGAGGGCCACAATGAGCAGTTCTTC. Translation gives CASSLRLGEGHNEQFF.

V and J are TRBV15 and TRBJ2-2, with D perhaps matching TRBD2 (6 bases). Germline CDR1 reads LNHNV; CDR2 reads YYDKDF (reference sequence). The CDR3 totals 14 residues. Trimming took off 1 base at V and 5 bases at J, with 8 bases between the two ends. CDR3 nucleotide sequence: TGTGCCACCAGCAGAGTCGGGAGAACCGGGGAGCTGTTTTTT. As protein: CATSRVGRTGELFF.

This clonotype appeared a few times. The gene calls are TRBV4-1 and TRBJ1-4, with 9 nucleotides matching TRBD1. The J segment lost 5 bases and the V segment lost 1 base, leaving 5 bases of the junction unmatched. The CDR3 runs to 16 residues. Germline CDR1 is MGHRA and CDR2 is YSYEKL. The DNA of the CDR3 is TGCGCCAGCAGCCAAGCAGGGACAGGGAGAAATGAAAAACTGTTTTTT. It translates to CASSQAGTGRNEKLFF.

The gene calls are TRBV10-2 and TRBJ2-3; 9 nucleotides agree with TRBD2. The CDR3 is 15 residues long. V lost 3 bases and J lost 6; bases outside the gene matches: 7. Germline assignment: CDR1 WSHSY and CDR2 SAAADI. In DNA, the CDR3 is TGCGCCAGCAGTGAATCGGCGGGGGGGCGGGATACGCAGTATTTT. Translating it yields CASSESAGGRDTQYF.

This clonotype appeared a few times. The gene calls are TRBV7-2 and TRBJ2-3, with TRBD2 identical over 7 bases. Trimming took 5 bases from V and 2 from J; bases not matched to a gene: 10. Germline V gene sequence: CDR1 SGHTA, CDR2 FQGNSA. The CDR3 totals 16 residues. The CDR3 is CASSPSAGGYTDTQYF. The CDR3 DNA reads TGTGCCAGCAGCCCCTCAGCCGGGGGGTACACAGATACGCAGTATTTT.

This clonotype appeared a few times. The chain joins TRBV27 to TRBJ1-4; no firm D call. CDR1 MNHEY and CDR2 SMNVEV come from the germline V gene (reference sequence). This CDR3 has 15 amino acids. V was pared by 3 bases and J by 0 bases, with 8 bases between. The CDR3 loop reads CASSFRWATNEKLFF. CDR3 sequence (DNA): TGTGCCAGCAGTTTCCGGTGGGCAACTAATGAAAAACTGTTTTTT.

This clonotype was detected a few times. V is TRBV7-2 and J is TRBJ1-6; unclear D gene. The germline V gene has CDR1 SGHTA and CDR2 FQGNSA. With 7 bases removed from V and 0 bases from J, the gap between germline ends came to 7 bases. CDR3 length equals 14 residues. CDR3 sequence: CASTYSSYNSPLHF. CDR3 sequence (DNA): TGTGCCAGCACCTATAGCTCCTATAATTCACCCCTCCACTTT. Variable domain in full (rest from reference TRBV7-2 and TRBJ1-6): GAGVSQSPSNKVTEKGKDVELRCDPISGHTALYWYRQSLGQGLEFLIYFQGNSAPDKSGLPSDRFSAERTGGSVSTLTIQRTQQEDSAVYLCASTYSSYNSPLHFGNGTRLTVT.

The J gene is TRBJ2-2, the V gene TRBV6-1, with a weak D call TRBD2 (7 bases). The ends were cut back, 5 bases at V and 2 bases at J, with 12 bases in the middle. The CDR3 sequence is 15 residues long. Germline assignment: CDR1 MNHNS and CDR2 SASEGT. CDR3: CASSRGAPNTGELFF. Here the CDR3 DNA reads TGTGCCAGCAGTCGGGGGGCCCCCAACACCGGGGAGCTGTTTTTT.

The chain recombines TRBV18 with TRBJ1-6; D uncertain. The ends were cut back, 5 bases at V and 0 bases at J, with 17 bases in the middle. CDR3 length equals 18 residues. The germline CDR1 and CDR2 sequences are KGHSH and LQKENI. The CDR3 nucleotides are TGTGCCAGCTCAACAGCTGGACCGCTGAGCTCCTATAATTCACCCCTCCACTTT. It is translated as CASSTAGPLSSYNSPLHF.

The genes are TRBV7-6 and TRBJ2-1; the D call may be TRBD1 or TRBD2 (5 bases each). The CDR3 is made up of 15 amino acids. V was pared by 3 bases and J by 2 bases, with 11 bases between. CDR1 is SGHVS, CDR2 FNYEAQ, per germline. The CDR3 spells CASSFGDQPYNEQFF. The CDR3 coding sequence is TGTGCCAGCAGCTTCGGGGACCAACCCTACAATGAGCAGTTCTTC. The full variable domain, its missing parts supplied by reference TRBV7-6 and TRBJ2-1, is GAGVSQSPRYKVTKRGQDVALRCDPISGHVSLYWYRQALGQGPEFLTYFNYEAQQDKSGLPNDRFSAERPEGSISTLTIQRTEQRDSAMYRCASSFGDQPYNEQFFGPGTRLTVL.

The chain carries TRBV7-6 and TRBJ2-5; TRBD2 matches at 9 bases. The junction had 8 bases not matched to a gene; V was cut back by 5 bases and J by 1 base. The V gene's germline CDR1 is SGHVS and CDR2 FNYEAQ. The CDR3 has 16 amino acids. In DNA, the CDR3 is TGTGCCAGCAGCCCAGAGACTAGCGGAATCCAAGAGACCCAGTACTTC. Translating it yields CASSPETSGIQETQYF.